This TCR beta chain was retrieved from a study of shared clonotypes between healthy human individuals. Findings and limits, study-wide: The study sampled only blood, and tissue repertoires likely differ. Compared with clonotypes that all four donors shared, non-shared clonotypes had lower generation probabilities.

V shed 6 bases, J shed 3 bases, and the junction held 4 bases outside the gene matches. The V gene's germline CDR1 is SGHTA and CDR2 FQGNSA. The CDR3 has 14 amino acids. Into CD45RA+ naive and CD45RA-negative memory subsets, the CD4+ cells were split. Profiled with immunoSEQ multiplex PCR; TCRdb holds only in-frame clones, not every one. The sample consists of about 1 million clones, approximately 76% of them appearing once. With regard to this clone: Antigen: not known.

The sequenced sample was memory CD4+ T cells sorted from blood. Subset reported: CD45RA-negative fraction. This sequence joins TRBV7-2 and TRBJ2-2, with 7 bases fitting TRBD1. The TCR originated in a man aged 18 to 29 in good health. DNA of the CDR3: TGTGCCAGCAGGATACAGGGGTACACCGGGGAGCTGTTTTTT. Protein sequence: CASRIQGYTGELFF.